Listed below are T cell receptor beta chains from one sample, sequenced in a study of CD8+CD57+ T cells in acquired aplastic anemia. TCRdb ran MiXCR on the reads and lists one entry per CDR3 protein. Altogether about 420,000 distinct CDR3 sequences are present, just under 70% being singletons, with the ten largest covering more than 3.5%. Sequencing was carried out using sorted CD4+, CD8+, or CD8+CD57+ T cells (not recorded which) from PBMCs. These receptor sequences come from a human donor in good health, serving as a control. CDR3s include the opening cysteine and the closing phenylalanine or tryptophan. D genes are given only for firm matches. Rows may omit the clone size; those that give it use once, few, many or a size class.

J gene | V gene | D gene | clone size | CDR3 protein | CDR3 DNA
TRBJ1-3 | TRBV19 | TRBD1 | . | CASTTGDTEAGNTIYF | TGTGCCAGTACCACAGGGGATACGGAGGCTGGAAACACCATATATTTT
TRBJ2-7 | TRBV7-9 | . | once | CASSLHWANEQFFF | TGTGCCAGCAGCTTACATTGGGCCAATGAGCAGTTCTTCTTC
TRBJ1-1 | TRBV20-1 | . | . | CSARMGWGTEAFF | TGCAGCGCCAGAATGGGATGGGGCACTGAAGCTTTCTTT
TRBJ1-2 | TRBV7-9 | . | . | CASSLVLVGYTF | TGTGCCAGCAGCTTAGTCTTGGTCGGCTACACCTTC
TRBJ2-4 | TRBV11-2 | . | . | CASSFSAGADIQYF | TGTGCCAGCAGCTTTTCCGCGGGGGCGGACATTCAGTACTTC
TRBJ2-3 | TRBV7-2 | . | . | CASSLEGGLFGGF | TGTGCCAGCAGCTTAGAGGGGGGGCTGTTTGGGGGGTTT
TRBJ1-5 | TRBV15 | TRBD1 | . | CAPRQGSNQPQHF | TGTGCCCCGCGACAGGGAAGCAATCAGCCCCAGCATTTT
TRBJ2-1 | TRBV15 | . | . | CASSLGQKNEQFF | TGTGCCAGCAGCTTGGGTCAGAAGAATGAGCAGTTCTTC
TRBJ2-7 | TRBV12-3/TRBV12-4 | . | . | CASSASRLGAYEQYF | TGTGCCAGTAGCGCATCCCGCCTAGGCGCCTACGAGCAGTACTTC
TRBJ2-7 | TRBV7-9 | . | . | CASSSPTTYEQYF | TGTGCCAGCAGCTCGCCGACGACATACGAGCAGTACTTC
TRBJ2-5 | TRBV7-8 | . | many | CATTADWTQYF | TGTGCCACTACGGCAGATTGGACCCAGTACTTC
TRBJ1-1 | TRBV6-1 | TRBD1 | . | CASSQTGGSAEAFF | TGTGCCAGCAGTCAAACAGGGGGCTCGGCTGAAGCTTTCTTT
TRBJ2-7 | TRBV6-5 | . | . | CASSYLSGNPYEQYF | TGTGCCAGCAGTTATCTGTCAGGGAACCCCTACGAGCAGTACTTC
TRBJ1-1 | TRBV5-1 | . | many | CASSLAGGNTEAFF | TGTGCCAGCAGCTTAGCGGGGGGAAACACTGAAGCTTTCTTT
TRBJ2-5 | TRBV19 | . | few | CASSIDRETQYF | TGTGCCAGTAGTATAGATCGGGAGACCCAGTACTTC
TRBJ2-1 | TRBV7-6 | . | once | CASSSQPGSSEQFF | TGTGCCAGCAGCTCCCAGCCGGGGAGCAGTGAGCAGTTCTTC
TRBJ1-2 | TRBV27 | . | many | CASSSPGRPRDGYTF | TGTGCCAGCAGCTCGCCGGGACGGCCTCGGGATGGCTACACCTTC
TRBJ2-5 | TRBV7-2 | TRBD2 | many | CASSPSSASSGGAGKTQYF | TGTGCCAGCAGCCCTTCTTCGGCCTCTAGCGGGGGGGCCGGGAAGACCCAGTACTTC
TRBJ2-3 | TRBV5-1 | . | . | CASSWGAVSTDTQYF | TGCGCCAGCAGCTGGGGGGCCGTTAGCACAGATACGCAGTATTTT
TRBJ2-1 | TRBV7-3 | TRBD2 | . | CASSLPLAGGETEQFF | TGTGCCAGCAGCCTACCACTAGCGGGGGGGGAGACTGAGCAGTTCTTC
TRBJ2-7 | TRBV6-2/TRBV6-3 | . | many | CASSASHRVYEQYF | TGTGCCAGCAGTGCATCGCATAGGGTCTACGAGCAGTACTTC
TRBJ2-7 | TRBV11-3 | . | once | CASSLAPDLGGEQYF | TGTGCCAGCAGCTTAGCTCCCGACTTAGGCGGGGAGCAGTACTTC
TRBJ1-5 | TRBV7-2 | . | . | CASSSQRGVQPQHF | TGCGCCAGCAGCTCCCAGCGGGGGGTTCAGCCCCAGCATTTT
TRBJ1-2 | TRBV6-2/TRBV6-3 | . | many | CAGASPGRNNYGYTF | TGTGCCGGCGCTAGTCCGGGTAGAAATAACTATGGCTACACCTTC
TRBJ1-6 | TRBV15 | . | . | CATSSDKGGPDSTFRF | TGTGCCACCAGCAGTGATAAGGGTGGTCCGGACTCCACCTTCCGTTTT
TRBJ1-4 | TRBV7-8 | TRBD1 | . | CASSRTGADEKLFF | TGTGCCAGCAGCCGGACAGGGGCTGATGAAAAACTGTTTTTT
TRBJ1-1 | TRBV5-1 | . | . | CARSLVGEVGTEALF | TGCGCCCGCAGCTTGGTGGGGGAGGTCGGGACTGAAGCTCTCTTT
TRBJ1-1 | TRBV12-3/TRBV12-4 | TRBD1 | many | CASRYGQGLILNTEAFF | TGTGCCAGCAGATACGGACAGGGGCTTATCTTGAACACTGAAGCTTTCTTT
TRBJ1-1 | TRBV5-5 | TRBD1 | . | CASSFATGERGTEAFF | TGTGCCAGCAGCTTTGCGACAGGGGAACGAGGCACTGAAGCTTTCTTT
TRBJ2-7 | TRBV25-1 | . | . | CASSDLAAGQAFRQYF | TGTGCCAGCAGTGATCTAGCGGCAGGACAGGCCTTTCGGCAGTACTTC
TRBJ2-7 | TRBV7-8 | . | . | CASSLALASYGYTEQYF | TGTGCCAGCAGCTTAGCCCTCGCGAGCTATGGCTACACCGAGCAGTACTTC
TRBJ1-2 | TRBV5-6 | TRBD1 | many | CASSGGQGYGYTF | TGTGCCAGCAGCGGCGGACAGGGCTATGGCTACACCTTC